The 23 T cell receptor beta chains in this list originate from one sample, sequenced in a study of blood T cells in healthy people across ages. Using a J-beta primer mix together with a sample-barcoded 5' primer, a second PCR was run for roughly 6 to 12 cycles. TCRdb itself ran the 5' RACE reads through MiXCR, one entry per CDR3 protein. The table lists over 700,000 distinct CDR3 sequences, 25% of them singletons. These data also featured in a second study, about T cells of mothers and their children.

The specimen was blood. All receptors come from a boy under 18 in good health.

The gene calls are TRBV5-1 and TRBJ1-1, with 8 bases fitting TRBD1. The CDR3 is 16 amino acids. The germline CDR1 and CDR2 sequences are SGHRS and YFSETQ. Trimming cost V 4 bases and J 2 bases; bases outside gene matches: 10. This chain's CDR3 is CASSLGQGRGNTEAFF. The CDR3, as DNA: TGCGCCAGCAGCCTAGGACAGGGAAGAGGAAACACTGAAGCTTTCTTT.

The chain recombines TRBV20-1 with TRBJ2-1, with 11 bases aligning to TRBD2. CDR3 length equals 16 residues. With V trimmed by 5 bases and J by 1 base, 7 bases remained unmatched. The germline CDR1 and CDR2 sequences are DFQATT and SNEGSKA (reference sequence). The CDR3 spells CSARQLAGDSYNEQFF. The CDR3 coding sequence is TGCAGTGCTCGCCAACTAGCGGGAGATTCCTACAATGAGCAGTTCTTC.

The V gene is TRBV12-3 or TRBV12-4, the J gene TRBJ2-3; no clear D gene. The CDR3 covers 14 residues. Trimming took 3 bases from V and 0 from J, leaving 7 bases between them. In DNA form, the CDR3 reads TGTGCCAGCAGTTTCCTTTCCAGCACAGATACGCAGTATTTT. This sequence encodes CASSFLSSTDTQYF.

This clonotype appeared many times. Germline is not matched at one junction end, which may reflect a read error. The gene calls are TRBV7-2 and TRBJ2-7; no definite D call. The CDR3 spans 13 residues. The germline V gene encodes CDR1 SGHTA and CDR2 FQGNSA. CDR3 in amino acids: CASSLAANYEQYF. The CDR3 DNA sequence: TGCGCCAGCAGCTTAGCAGCAAACTACGAGCAGTACTTC.

This clonotype occurred a few times. As DNA, the CDR3 is TGCAGCGGTCTCAGGGGGACGGGTGTTAATGAGCAGTTCTTC. The encoded protein is CSGLRGTGVNEQFF. V gene TRBV29-1 combines with J gene TRBJ2-1; TRBD1 aligns across 7 bases. V trimming: 7 bases; J trimming: 7 bases; junction bases outside the gene matches: 13. The CDR3 has 14 residues. Germline assignment: CDR1 SQVTM and CDR2 ANQGSEA.

This clonotype appeared many times. The CDR3 loop reads CASSLAVGDTQYF. The CDR3 nucleotides read TGTGCCAGCAGCTTAGCGGTAGGGGATACGCAGTATTTT. This chain joins TRBV7-2 and TRBJ2-3; D is uncertain. Germline CDR1 and CDR2: SGHTA and FQGNSA. The CDR3 spans 13 residues. V lost 0 bases and J 6 bases, leaving 7 bases between the germline ends. The entire variable domain, with the rest obtained from reference TRBV7-2 and TRBJ2-3, is as follows: GAGVSQSPSNKVTEKGKDVELRCDPISGHTALYWYRQSLGQGLEFLIYFQGNSAPDKSGLPSDRFSAERTGGSVSTLTIQRTQQEDSAVYLCASSLAVGDTQYFGPGTRLTVL.

Note on this clonotype: An end of the junction does not agree with germline; a read error may underlie this. This rearrangement joins TRBV7-9 to TRBJ2-7, with D maybe TRBD2 (6 bases). The V gene's germline CDR1 is SEHNR and CDR2 FQNEAQ (reference sequence). The CDR3 sequence is 15 residues long. The CDR3 DNA follows: TGTGCCAGCAGCTTAGAGGTGTCGGGAGACTACGAGCAGTACTTT. Its protein is CASSLEVSGDYEQYF.

The V gene is TRBV12-3 or TRBV12-4, the J gene TRBJ2-1; 9 bases are a match to TRBD1. The CDR3 contains 15 residues. V lost 9 bases to trimming and J lost 2 bases; unmatched junction nucleotides: 8. CDR3 amino acids: CASEDRTGAYNEQFF. In DNA, the CDR3 is TGTGCCAGTGAAGATCGGACAGGGGCCTACAATGAGCAGTTCTTC.

The chain links TRBV28 to TRBJ2-3; D possibly corresponds to TRBD2 (6 bases). The germline V gene encodes CDR1 MDHEN and CDR2 SYDVKM. The CDR3 is made up of 15 amino acids. Trimming shortened V by 8 bases and J by 2 bases, and 17 bases separated the two germline ends. The CDR3 is CASGSGGDNTDTQYF. The CDR3, as DNA: TGTGCCAGCGGATCAGGAGGGGATAACACAGATACGCAGTATTTT. Drawing the rest from reference TRBV28 and TRBJ2-3, the complete variable domain is DVKVTQSSRYLVKRTGEKVFLECVQDMDHENMFWYRQDPGLGLRLIYFSYDVKMKEKGDIPEGYSVSREKKERFSLILESASTNQTSMYLCASGSGGDNTDTQYFGPGTRLTVL.

DNA for the CDR3: TGTGCCAGCAGCTTAGCCGGGACAGGGGATACCCAGTACTTC. Amino acids: CASSLAGTGDTQYF. The rearrangement links TRBV7-9 to TRBJ2-5, with 10 bases identical to TRBD1. J gave up 8 bases and V 0 bases, and 3 bases lay outside the gene matches. The germline V gene has CDR1 SEHNR and CDR2 FQNEAQ (reference sequence). CDR3 size: 14 residues.

This clonotype was counted many times. The rearrangement links TRBV5-1 to TRBJ2-5; no clear D. CDR3 size: 14 residues. CDR1 SGHRS and CDR2 YFSETQ come from the germline V gene. The V end was cut by 5 bases, the J end by 2 bases, with 13 bases between. CDR3 amino acids: CASRFGRQQETQYF. DNA of the CDR3: TGCGCCAGCAGATTCGGCAGGCAACAAGAGACCCAGTACTTC. The full variable domain, with the rest looked up from reference TRBV5-1 and TRBJ2-5, is KAGVTQTPRYLIKTRGQQVTLSCSPISGHRSVSWYQQTPGQGLQFLFEYFSETQRNKGNFPGRFSGRQFSNSRSEMNVSTLELGDSALYLCASRFGRQQETQYFGPGTRLLVL.

The chain has TRBV6-2 or TRBV6-3 and TRBJ2-5; D unresolved. CDR3 length: 13 residues. Looked up from germline, CDR1 is MNHEY and CDR2 is SVGEGT. Trimming removed 3 bases from V and 5 bases from J, with 10 bases in between. The CDR3: CASSYPSRETQYF. The CDR3 DNA sequence: TGTGCCAGCAGTTATCCTAGTCGGGAGACCCAGTACTTC.

The V call is TRBV29-1, the J call TRBJ2-7, with D tentatively TRBD1 (6 bases). Germline lookup yields CDR1 SQVTM and CDR2 ANQGSEA. The V end was cut by 8 bases, the J end by 2 bases, with 16 bases between. This CDR3 spans 13 amino acids. The CDR3 here is CSISRDTTYEQYF. The CDR3 DNA sequence: TGCAGCATAAGCCGGGACACGACCTACGAGCAGTACTTC.

This clonotype was found a few times. V usage is TRBV6-1 and J usage is TRBJ2-5; TRBD1 might be the D (6 bases). V dropped 2 bases and J dropped 2 bases, with 12 bases sitting between them. The CDR3 extends over 15 amino acids. The germline V gene has CDR1 MNHNS and CDR2 SASEGT. CDR3 sequence: CASSENRDTQETQYF. The CDR3 coding sequence is TGTGCCAGCAGTGAAAACCGGGACACACAAGAGACCCAGTACTTC.

The rearrangement links TRBV4-3 to TRBJ1-2, with no clear D. The CDR3 length is 16 residues. Germline V gives CDR1 LGHNA, CDR2 YSLEER. V lost 0 bases and J 0 bases, leaving 11 bases between the germline ends. The CDR3 DNA reads TGCGCCAGCAGCCAAGATACGGTGGACTCTAACTATGGCTACACCTTC. Translation gives CASSQDTVDSNYGYTF.

This sequence joins TRBV11-2 and TRBJ2-5; 10 bases map to TRBD1. With the DNA end fitting TRBJ2-1 better, the J assignment may be wrong. The germline CDR1 and CDR2 sequences are SGHAT and FQNNGV. This CDR3 region has 13 residues. CDR3 region: CASSRDRGDEQFF. The CDR3 DNA sequence: TGTGCCAGCAGCCGGGACAGGGGTGATGAGCAGTTCTTC.

Regarding this clonotype: An end of the junction does not agree with germline; a read error may underlie this. The chain is built from TRBV7-2 and TRBJ2-5; D perhaps matches TRBD1 (7 bases). The CDR3 length is 14 residues. Germline V gene lookup returns CDR1 SGHTA and CDR2 FQGNSA. The CDR3 is CASSSRFQGGEQFF. The CDR3 DNA reads TGTGCCAGCAGCTCGCGCTTCCAGGGGGGTGAGCAATTCTTC. The full variable domain, with the rest looked up from reference TRBV7-2 and TRBJ2-5, is GAGVSQSPSNKVTEKGKDVELRCDPISGHTALYWYRQSLGQGLEFLIYFQGNSAPDKSGLPSDRFSAERTGGSVSTLTIQRTQQEDSAVYLCASSSRFQGGEQFFGPGTRLLVL.

There are a few counts of this clonotype. This chain links TRBV5-1 with TRBJ1-6, with D possibly matching TRBD1 (5 bases). V dropped 4 bases and J dropped 3 bases, with 11 bases sitting between them. The CDR3 loop spans 15 amino acids. The germline CDR1 and CDR2 sequences are SGHRS and YFSETQ. The CDR3 DNA reads as TGCGCCAGCAGCGGGGACGGGGACTATAATTCACCCCTCCACTTT. It is translated as CASSGDGDYNSPLHF.

This clonotype came up a few times. V gene TRBV25-1 combines with J gene TRBJ2-5; D perhaps matches TRBD2 (6 bases). CDR1 is MGHDK, CDR2 SYGVNS, per germline. V was shortened by 5 bases and J by 5 bases, with 18 bases between the two germline ends. The CDR3 sequence is 15 residues long. This chain's CDR3 is CASSPQIGSRETQYF. As DNA, the CDR3 is TGTGCCAGCAGTCCGCAGATCGGGAGCCGGGAGACCCAGTACTTC.

This clonotype was observed a few times. V usage is TRBV2 and J usage is TRBJ2-3, with 9 bases identical to TRBD2. CDR1 and CDR2 (germline): SNHLY, FYNNEI. The CDR3 runs to 16 residues. V dropped 2 bases and J dropped 5; count of bases not matched to a gene: 8. The CDR3 sequence is CASSEPDSGGVDTQYF. The CDR3 region has the DNA TGTGCCAGCAGTGAACCCGATAGCGGGGGTGTAGATACGCAGTATTTT. Variable domain in full (rest from reference TRBV2 and TRBJ2-3): EPEVTQTPSHQVTQMGQEVILRCVPISNHLYFYWYRQILGQKVEFLVSFYNNEISEKSEIFDDQFSVERPDGSNFTLKIRSTKLEDSAMYFCASSEPDSGGVDTQYFGPGTRLTVL.

The chain joins TRBV4-3 to TRBJ1-2; 12 bases line up with TRBD1. The V segment lost 0 bases and the J segment 8 bases; nucleotides outside the gene matches: 7. Germline values: CDR1 LGHNA, CDR2 YSLEER. This CDR3 contains 16 residues. The CDR3 bases are TGCGCCAGCAGCCAAGATAGGGGGACAGGGGGCGAAGGCTACACCTTC. This gives the protein CASSQDRGTGGEGYTF.

This rearrangement joins TRBV11-2 to TRBJ2-7, with D perhaps matching TRBD1 (6 bases). Trimming shortened V by 8 bases and J by 2 bases, and 16 bases separated the two germline ends. CDR1 and CDR2 from the germline V gene are SGHAT and FQNNGV. This CDR3 is 14 amino acids long. CDR3 sequence (DNA): TGTGCCAGCGGCCCCTTGGGGGCTGCCTACGAGCAGTACTTC. The encoded protein is CASGPLGAAYEQYF.

This rearrangement joins TRBV2 to TRBJ2-5, with TRBD2 matching over 9 bases. Germline V gives CDR1 SNHLY, CDR2 FYNNEI. The CDR3 loop spans 15 amino acids. With 5 bases clipped from V and 1 base from J, the junction kept 5 bases outside the gene matches. This CDR3 is CASSSGLAIQETQYF. DNA of the CDR3: TGTGCCAGCAGTTCGGGACTAGCTATCCAAGAGACCCAGTACTTC.